This T cell receptor beta chain was obtained from a study of shared clonotypes between healthy human individuals (TCRdb year 2020). Some background on the complete study: The cohort comprised two women and a few men aged 18 to 49 years. Different laboratories and diverse techniques were used to prepare libraries and sequence TCR repertoires, to increase sequencing depth and limit assay-specific biases. Between about 0.85 and 9.5 billion PBMCs per donor were obtained by leukapheresis. The study deeply sequenced blood TCR repertoires of about 5 healthy adults to estimate repertoire size and the extent of clonotype sharing between individuals. Per donor, three plates each were used for CD4 naive and CD4 memory, two for CD8 naive, and one for CD8 memory.

V gives up 0 bases and J gives up 5 bases, and the segment between their germline ends measures 12 bases. CDR1 and CDR2 (SGHDT, YYEEEE) derive from the germline V gene. The CDR3 numbers 14 residues from cysteine through phenylalanine. Of all the DNA, just the CDR3 is kept, 42 bases in frame from base 1. Healthy HIV-negative adults with no recently reported acute infections or vaccinations were included as donors. Every donor was a Caucasian adult residing in Nashville, Tennessee, USA. The CD8 memory samples were a combination of magnetically selected CD45RO+ cells and CCR7-negative CD45RA+ effector memory (TemRA) cells. Blood was obtained by leukapheresis, after which PBMCs were separated by Ficoll-Histopaque density gradient centrifugation and cryopreserved in liquid nitrogen vapor phase. Analytical flow cytometry was used to check the purity and quantity of every magnetically sorted T cell population. From each sorted fraction, genomic DNA was isolated and quantified by UV absorbance on a Nanodrop 2000c.

TCR CDR3 regions were amplified from genomic DNA by multiplex PCR using the deep immunoSEQ assay. Genomic DNA extracted from each cell subset was distributed evenly over all wells of several immunoSEQ 96-well plates, and each plate served as one replicate. Each replicate PCR for sorted subsets received around 200 ng genomic DNA, equal to tens of thousands of T cell genomes. Purified libraries were measured with a Qubit 3.0 fluorometer, size-checked on a Bioanalyzer 2100, and measured again with the KAPA Library Quantification kit. Every immunoSEQ 96-well plate was sequenced on a dedicated single-read 150-cycle Illumina NextSeq 550 flow cell. Turning to the authors' computational methods: Because only junctional sequences without quality scores were contained in the immunoSEQ output, filtering matching that applied to full-length reads could not be performed. Sequences were annotated with PyIR, a Python wrapper for IgBLAST v1.9, using IMGT germline references to assign V/J genes and CDR3. Reads were removed for weak V/J assignments (E-value above 1e-6), missing CDR3, stop codons, out-of-frame junctions, or ambiguous translated residues. V3J clonotypes were defined as sequences sharing the same inferred V gene, J gene, and CDR3 amino acid sequence. Percentage overlap between repertoires was calculated by dividing the number of shared unique clonotypes by the size of the smaller repertoire. Repertoire richness was assessed with RTK rarefaction, the Chao1 estimator, and Recon v2.1 estimates of unobserved clonotypes. OLGA was used to compute generation probabilities for all TCRbeta clonotypes that the gDNA method yielded from a handful of donors. TCRdb took this table from immuneACCESS and kept in-frame rearrangements with V and J called. Such tables lack part of the clones; where checked against another copy, unresolved V genes explain under half of the gap, and the rest is unexplained. Clone size and V and J calls were adopted from that table, with D and trimming inferred from the DNA. The sample table lists about 120,000 clones, approximately 70% of them with a count of one. Roughly a quarter of the sample is taken by the ten largest.

Overall study results and their limits: Pairwise subsampling indicated that sequencing depth was expected to affect the degree of clonotype sharing among donors. When a handful of donors were compared, the shared fraction of clonotypes was about 5% for naive CD4, 3% to 4% for naive CD8, roughly 2.5% for memory CD4, and 0.4% for memory CD8. Only blood was sampled, and tissue TCR repertoires likely differ from those in blood. Naive subsets generally had larger estimated clonotype richness than memory subsets did. Compared with non-shared clonotypes, the clonotypes found in all four sorted-subset donors had higher generation probabilities. Even with the large sequencing depth, rarefaction of the sorted-subset datasets indicated that sequencing was incomplete. The small number of donors limited the genetic and exposure-history diversity represented.

The table lists this clone with many counts. The specificity of this receptor is unknown. One base away there is no much larger clone; base qualities are not given. The clonotype originates from a woman in her 30s in good health. The V and J segments used are TRBV5-6 and TRBJ2-7, and perhaps TRBD1 as D gene, on 5 matching bases. Material: memory CD8+ T cells sorted from blood. The intended sense of this specimen's cell subset or site label: CD45RO+ cells pooled with CCR7-negative TemRA cells. The DNA reads as follows: TGTGCCAGCAGCTTGGCGACAGTGGTAAACGAGCAGTACTTC. Translated, this is CASSLATVVNEQYF.